Given below is one T cell receptor (beta chain) in context. V gave up 6 bases and J gave up 2 bases, with 14 bases separating them. The CDR3 loop spans 13 amino acids. Germline loops: CDR1 DFQATT, CDR2 SNEGSKA (reference sequence). The data are from a study of CD8 T cells in ankylosing spondylitis. TCRdb reanalysed the 5' RACE reads using MiXCR and keeps one entry per CDR3 protein. The sample includes 150,000 to 200,000 distinct CDR3 sequences, under 35% of them seen just once. The sequence came from a male donor with ankylosing spondylitis. The sequenced sample consisted of synovial fluid, either unsorted or a sorted T cell fraction (not recorded which). V is TRBV20-1 and J is TRBJ2-7; unclear D gene. The CDR3 region is CSAQPGSTYEQYF. Here the CDR3 DNA reads TGCAGTGCACAGCCAGGTAGTACCTACGAGCAGTACTTC.